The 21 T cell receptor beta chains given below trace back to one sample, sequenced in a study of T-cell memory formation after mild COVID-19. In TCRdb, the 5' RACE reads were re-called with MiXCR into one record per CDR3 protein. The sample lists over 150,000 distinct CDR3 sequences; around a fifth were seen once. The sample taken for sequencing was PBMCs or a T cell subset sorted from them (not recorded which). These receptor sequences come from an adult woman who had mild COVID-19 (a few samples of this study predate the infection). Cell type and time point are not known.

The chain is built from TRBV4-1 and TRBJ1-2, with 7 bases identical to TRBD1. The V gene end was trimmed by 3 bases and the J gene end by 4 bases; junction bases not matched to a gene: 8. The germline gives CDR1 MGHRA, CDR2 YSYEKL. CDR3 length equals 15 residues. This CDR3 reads CASSHPQGSAYGYTF. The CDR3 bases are TGCGCCAGCAGCCACCCACAGGGGTCGGCCTATGGCTACACCTTC.

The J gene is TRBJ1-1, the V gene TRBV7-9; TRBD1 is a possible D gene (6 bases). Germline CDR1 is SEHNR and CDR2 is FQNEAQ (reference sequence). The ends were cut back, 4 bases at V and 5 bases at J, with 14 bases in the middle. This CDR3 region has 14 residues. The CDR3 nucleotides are TGTGCCAGCAGCTCTGAAGTCAGGGGAACTGAAGCTTTCTTT. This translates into CASSSEVRGTEAFF.

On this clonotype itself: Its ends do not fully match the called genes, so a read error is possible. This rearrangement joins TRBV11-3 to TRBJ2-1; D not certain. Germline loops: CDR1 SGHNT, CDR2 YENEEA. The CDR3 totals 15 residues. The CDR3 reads CASSLRSASNNEQFF. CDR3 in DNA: TGTGCCAGCAGCTTAAGATCTGCCTCCAACAATGAGCAGTTCTTC.

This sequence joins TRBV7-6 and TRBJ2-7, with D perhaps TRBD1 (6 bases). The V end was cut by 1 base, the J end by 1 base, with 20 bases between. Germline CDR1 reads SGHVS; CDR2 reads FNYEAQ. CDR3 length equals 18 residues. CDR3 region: CASSLGSYDRIPSYEQYF. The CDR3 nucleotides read TGTGCCAGCAGCTTAGGCTCTTATGACAGGATCCCTTCCTACGAGCAGTACTTC.

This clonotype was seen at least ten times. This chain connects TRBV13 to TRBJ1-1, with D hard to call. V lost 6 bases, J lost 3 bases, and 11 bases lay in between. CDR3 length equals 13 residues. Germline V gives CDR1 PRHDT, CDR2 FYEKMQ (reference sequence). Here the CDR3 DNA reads TGTGCCAGCAGGGCCCTGTGGGACACTGAAGCTTTCTTT. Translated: CASRALWDTEAFF.

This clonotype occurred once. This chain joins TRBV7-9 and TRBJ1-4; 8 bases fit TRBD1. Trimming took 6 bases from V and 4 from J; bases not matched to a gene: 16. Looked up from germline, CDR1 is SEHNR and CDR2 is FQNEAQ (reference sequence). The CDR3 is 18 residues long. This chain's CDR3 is CASRSTGTGDLGNEKLFF. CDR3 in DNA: TGTGCCAGCAGATCAACCGGGACAGGTGATCTTGGTAATGAAAAACTGTTTTTT.

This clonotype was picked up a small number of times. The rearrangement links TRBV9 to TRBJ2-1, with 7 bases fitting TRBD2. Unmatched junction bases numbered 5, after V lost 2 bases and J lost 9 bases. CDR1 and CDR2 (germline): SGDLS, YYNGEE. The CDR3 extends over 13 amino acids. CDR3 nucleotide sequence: TGTGCCAGCAGCGTGGGAGGGACGGGTGAGCAGTTCTTC. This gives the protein CASSVGGTGEQFF.

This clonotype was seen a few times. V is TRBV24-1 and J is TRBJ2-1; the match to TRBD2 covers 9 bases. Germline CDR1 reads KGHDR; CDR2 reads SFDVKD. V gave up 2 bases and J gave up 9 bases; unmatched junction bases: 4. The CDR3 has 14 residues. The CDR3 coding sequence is TGTGCCACCAGTGATTCCCTAGCGGGAAGTGAGCAGTTCTTC. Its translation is CATSDSLAGSEQFF.

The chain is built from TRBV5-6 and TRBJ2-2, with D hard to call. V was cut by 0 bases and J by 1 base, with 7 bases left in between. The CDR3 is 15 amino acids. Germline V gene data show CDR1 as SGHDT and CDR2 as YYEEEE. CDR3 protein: CASSLGWGNTGELFF. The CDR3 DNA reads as TGTGCCAGCAGCTTGGGTTGGGGGAACACCGGGGAGCTGTTTTTT. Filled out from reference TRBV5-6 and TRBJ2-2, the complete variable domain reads DAGVTQSPTHLIKTRGQQVTLRCSPKSGHDTVSWYQQALGQGPQFIFQYYEEEERQRGNFPDRFSGHQFPNYSSELNVNALLLGDSALYLCASSLGWGNTGELFFGEGSRLTVL.

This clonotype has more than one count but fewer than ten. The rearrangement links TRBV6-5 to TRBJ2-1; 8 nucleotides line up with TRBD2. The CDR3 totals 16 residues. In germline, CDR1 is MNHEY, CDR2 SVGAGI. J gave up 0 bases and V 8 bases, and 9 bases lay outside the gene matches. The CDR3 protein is CASHYSGVSSYNEQFF. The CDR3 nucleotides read TGTGCCAGCCATTATAGCGGGGTAAGCTCCTACAATGAGCAGTTCTTC.

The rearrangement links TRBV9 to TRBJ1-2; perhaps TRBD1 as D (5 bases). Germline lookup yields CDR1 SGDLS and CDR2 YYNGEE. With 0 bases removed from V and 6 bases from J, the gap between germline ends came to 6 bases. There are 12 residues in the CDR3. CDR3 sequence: CASSVGGHGYTF. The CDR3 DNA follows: TGTGCCAGCAGCGTAGGGGGCCATGGCTACACCTTC.

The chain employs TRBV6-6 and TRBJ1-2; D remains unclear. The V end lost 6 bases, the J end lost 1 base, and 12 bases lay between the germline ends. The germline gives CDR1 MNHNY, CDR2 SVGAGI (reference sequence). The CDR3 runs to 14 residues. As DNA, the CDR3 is TGTGCCAGCAGCCAACTGGACGTTAACTATGGCTACACCTTC. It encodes CASSQLDVNYGYTF.

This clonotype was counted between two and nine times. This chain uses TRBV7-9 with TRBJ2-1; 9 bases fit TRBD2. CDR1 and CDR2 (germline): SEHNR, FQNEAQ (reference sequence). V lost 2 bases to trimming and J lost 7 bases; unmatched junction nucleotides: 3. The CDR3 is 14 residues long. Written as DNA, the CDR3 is TGTGCCAGCAGCTTATCTAGCGGGGAAAATGAGCAGTTCTTC. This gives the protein CASSLSSGENEQFF.

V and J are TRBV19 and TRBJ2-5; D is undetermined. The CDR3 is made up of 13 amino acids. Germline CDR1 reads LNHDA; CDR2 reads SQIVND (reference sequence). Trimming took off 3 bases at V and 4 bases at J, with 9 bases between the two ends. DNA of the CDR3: TGTGCCAGTAGTATCGGGTTTGGAGAGACCCAGTACTTC. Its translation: CASSIGFGETQYF.

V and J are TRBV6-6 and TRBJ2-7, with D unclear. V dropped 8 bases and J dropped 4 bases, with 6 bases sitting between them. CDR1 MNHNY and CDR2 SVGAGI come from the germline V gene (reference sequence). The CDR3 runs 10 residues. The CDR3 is CASVGYEQYF. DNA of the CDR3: TGTGCCAGCGTGGGGTACGAGCAGTACTTC.

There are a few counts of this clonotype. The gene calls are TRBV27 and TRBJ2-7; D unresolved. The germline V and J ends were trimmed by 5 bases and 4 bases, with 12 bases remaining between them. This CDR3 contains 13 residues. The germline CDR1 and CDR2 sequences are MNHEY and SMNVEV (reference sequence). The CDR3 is CASSRTDEYEQYF. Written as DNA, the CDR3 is TGTGCCAGCAGTAGAACGGATGAGTACGAGCAGTACTTC.

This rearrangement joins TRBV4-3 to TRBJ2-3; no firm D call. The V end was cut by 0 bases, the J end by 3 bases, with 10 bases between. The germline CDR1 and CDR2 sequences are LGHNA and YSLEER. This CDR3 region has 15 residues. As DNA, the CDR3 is TGCGCCAGCAGCCAAGATAGGTTAATGACAGATACGCAGTATTTT. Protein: CASSQDRLMTDTQYF.

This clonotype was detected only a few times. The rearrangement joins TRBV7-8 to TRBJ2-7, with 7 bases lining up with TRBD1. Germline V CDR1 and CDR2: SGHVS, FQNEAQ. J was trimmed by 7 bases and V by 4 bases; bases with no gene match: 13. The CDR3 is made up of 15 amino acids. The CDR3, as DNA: TGTGCCAGCAGCTCACCTACAATGGACAGGTGGGAGCAGTACTTC. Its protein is CASSSPTMDRWEQYF.

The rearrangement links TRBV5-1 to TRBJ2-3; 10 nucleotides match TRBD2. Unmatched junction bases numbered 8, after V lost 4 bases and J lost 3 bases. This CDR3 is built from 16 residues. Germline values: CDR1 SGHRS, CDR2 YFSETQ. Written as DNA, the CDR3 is TGCGCCAGCAGCCGTGGACTAGCGGAGGGAACAGATACGCAGTATTTT. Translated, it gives CASSRGLAEGTDTQYF.

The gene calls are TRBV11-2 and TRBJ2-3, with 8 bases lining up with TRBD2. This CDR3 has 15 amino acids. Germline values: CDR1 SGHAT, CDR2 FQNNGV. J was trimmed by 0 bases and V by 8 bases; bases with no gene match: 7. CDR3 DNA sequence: TGTGCCAGCGCCCCGGGGGGGTGGAGCACAGATACGCAGTATTTT. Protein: CASAPGGWSTDTQYF.

Written as DNA, the CDR3 is TGTGCCAGCAGCATAAGCGGGGGGAGCACAGATACGCAGTATTTT. Its protein product is CASSISGGSTDTQYF. The chain links TRBV7-6 to TRBJ2-3; 9 nucleotides agree with TRBD2. The CDR3 has 15 residues. The V and J ends lost 5 bases and 0 bases, in that order; junction bases with no gene match: 3. Germline CDR1 is SGHVS and CDR2 is FNYEAQ.